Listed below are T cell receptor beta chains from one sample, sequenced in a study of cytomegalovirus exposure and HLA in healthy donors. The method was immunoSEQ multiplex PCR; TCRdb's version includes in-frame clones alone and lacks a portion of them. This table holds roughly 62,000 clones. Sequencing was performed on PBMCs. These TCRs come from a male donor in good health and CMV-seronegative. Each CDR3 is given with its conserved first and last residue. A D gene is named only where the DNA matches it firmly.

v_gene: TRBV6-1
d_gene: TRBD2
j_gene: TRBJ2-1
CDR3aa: CAGSGTSGVDNEQFF
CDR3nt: TGTGCCGGCAGCGGAACTAGCGGGGTCGACAATGAGCAGTTCTTC

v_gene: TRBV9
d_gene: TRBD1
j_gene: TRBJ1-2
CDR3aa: CQGQPNYGYTF
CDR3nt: TGCCAGGGACAGCCTAACTATGGCTACACCTTC

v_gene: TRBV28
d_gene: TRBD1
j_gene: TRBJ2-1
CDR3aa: CASRDPGQDNEQFF
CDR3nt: TGTGCCAGCAGAGATCCGGGACAGGACAATGAGCAGTTCTTC

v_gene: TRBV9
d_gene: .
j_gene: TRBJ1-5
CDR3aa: CASSTGFNQPQHF
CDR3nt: TGTGCCAGCAGTACAGGATTCAATCAGCCCCAGCATTTT

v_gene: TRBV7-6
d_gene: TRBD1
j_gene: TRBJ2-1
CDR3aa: CASSSGTGAADNEQFF
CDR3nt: TGTGCCAGCAGCTCCGGGACAGGGGCGGCCGACAATGAGCAGTTCTTC

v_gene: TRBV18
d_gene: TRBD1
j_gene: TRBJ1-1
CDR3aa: CASSNQGATEAFF
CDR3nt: TGTGCCAGCTCAAACCAGGGGGCCACTGAAGCTTTCTTT

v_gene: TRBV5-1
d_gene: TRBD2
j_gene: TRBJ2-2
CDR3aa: CASSPLAGGKNTGELFF
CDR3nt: TGCGCCAGCAGCCCATTAGCGGGAGGAAAGAACACCGGGGAGCTGTTTTTT

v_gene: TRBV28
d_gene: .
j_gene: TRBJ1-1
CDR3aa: CASSPIGGYTEAFF
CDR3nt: TGTGCCAGCAGTCCCATAGGCGGATACACTGAAGCTTTCTTT

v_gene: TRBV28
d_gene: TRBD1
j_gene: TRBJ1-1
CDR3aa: CASSLGQGTEAFF
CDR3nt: TGTGCCAGCAGTTTGGGACAGGGGACTGAAGCTTTCTTT

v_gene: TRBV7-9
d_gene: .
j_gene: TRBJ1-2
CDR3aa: CASSLEQYGYTF
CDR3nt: TGTGCCAGCAGCTTAGAACAGTATGGCTACACCTTC

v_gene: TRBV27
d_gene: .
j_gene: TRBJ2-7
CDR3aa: CASRLGQHYEQYF
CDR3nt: TGTGCCAGCAGGCTTGGACAGCACTACGAGCAGTACTTC

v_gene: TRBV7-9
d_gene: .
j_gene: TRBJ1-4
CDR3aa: CASSPWGTTNEKLFF
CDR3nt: TGTGCCAGCAGCCCCTGGGGCACAACTAATGAAAAACTGTTTTTT

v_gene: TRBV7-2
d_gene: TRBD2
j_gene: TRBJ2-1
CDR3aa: CASSYSRLAGGRNEQFF
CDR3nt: TGTGCCAGCAGCTACTCGAGACTAGCGGGAGGGAGGAATGAGCAGTTCTTC

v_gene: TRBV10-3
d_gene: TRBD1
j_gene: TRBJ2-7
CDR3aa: CAISTDRGVGEQYF
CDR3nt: TGTGCCATCAGTACCGACAGGGGGGTAGGCGAGCAGTACTTC

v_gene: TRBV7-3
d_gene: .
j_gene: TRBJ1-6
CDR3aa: CASSLTPGGSPLHF
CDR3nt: TGTGCCAGCAGCTTAACGCCGGGTGGATCACCCCTCCACTTT

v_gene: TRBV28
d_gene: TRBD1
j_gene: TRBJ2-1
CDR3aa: CASRTGTGGLNEQFF
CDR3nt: TGTGCCAGCAGGACAGGGACAGGGGGGCTTAATGAGCAGTTCTTC

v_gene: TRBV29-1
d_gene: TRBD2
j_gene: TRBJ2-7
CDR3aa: CSGLGAAGPVYEQYF
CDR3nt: TGCAGCGGGCTTGGAGCAGCGGGGCCGGTCTACGAGCAGTACTTC

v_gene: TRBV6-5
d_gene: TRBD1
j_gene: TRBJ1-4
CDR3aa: CASRSGQGFEKLFF
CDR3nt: TGTGCCAGCAGGTCGGGACAGGGCTTTGAAAAACTGTTTTTT

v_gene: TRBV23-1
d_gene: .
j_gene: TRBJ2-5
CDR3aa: CASSHLAMGGGQETQYF
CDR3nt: TGCGCCAGCAGTCATCTAGCTATGGGGGGAGGCCAAGAGACCCAGTACTTC

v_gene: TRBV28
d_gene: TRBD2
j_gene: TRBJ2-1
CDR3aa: CASSRPPGLAGVGYLNNEQFF
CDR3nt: TGTGCCAGCAGTCGACCCCCCGGACTAGCGGGAGTGGGGTACCTGAACAATGAGCAGTTCTTC

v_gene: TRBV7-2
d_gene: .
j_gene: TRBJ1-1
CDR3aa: CASTREAVNTEAFF
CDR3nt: TGTGCCAGCACGCGGGAGGCGGTGAACACTGAAGCTTTCTTT

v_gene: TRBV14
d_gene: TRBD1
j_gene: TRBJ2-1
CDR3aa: CASSGTDRVYNEQFF
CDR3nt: TGTGCCAGCAGCGGAACGGACAGGGTTTACAATGAGCAGTTCTTC

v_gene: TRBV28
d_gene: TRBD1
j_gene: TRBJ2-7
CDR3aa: CASSPRQGWSVEQYF
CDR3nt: TGTGCCAGCAGTCCCCGACAGGGCTGGTCGGTTGAGCAGTACTTC

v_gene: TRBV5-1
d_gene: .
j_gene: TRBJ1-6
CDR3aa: CASSLVLRGGDSHLHF
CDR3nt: TGCGCCAGCAGCTTGGTACTAAGGGGCGGGGATTCACACCTCCACTTT

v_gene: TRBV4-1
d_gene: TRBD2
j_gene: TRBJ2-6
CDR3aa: CASSHRVAGGSGANVLTF
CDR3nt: TGCGCCAGCAGCCATAGGGTAGCGGGGGGGTCTGGGGCCAACGTCCTGACTTTC

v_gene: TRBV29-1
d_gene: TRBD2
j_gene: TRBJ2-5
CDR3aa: CSVLGTSGSKETQYF
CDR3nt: TGCAGCGTACTGGGGACTAGCGGGAGCAAAGAGACCCAGTACTTC

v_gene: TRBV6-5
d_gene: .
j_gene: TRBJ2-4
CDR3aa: CASSYSAGAKNIQYF
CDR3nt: TGTGCCAGCAGTTACTCGGCTGGAGCCAAAAACATTCAGTACTTC

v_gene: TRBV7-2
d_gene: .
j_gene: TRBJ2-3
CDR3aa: CASSSPTGFLTDTQYF
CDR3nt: TGTGCCAGCAGCTCGCCGACGGGGTTTCTCACAGATACGCAGTATTTT

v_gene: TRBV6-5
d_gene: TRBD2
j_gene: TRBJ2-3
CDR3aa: CASKPGLASTDTQYF
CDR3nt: TGTGCCAGCAAACCGGGACTAGCGTCGACAGATACGCAGTATTTT

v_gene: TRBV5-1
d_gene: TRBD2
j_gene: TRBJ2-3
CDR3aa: CASSLGVTSGGADTQYF
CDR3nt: TGCGCCAGCAGCTTGGGGGTCACGAGCGGGGGTGCAGATACGCAGTATTTT

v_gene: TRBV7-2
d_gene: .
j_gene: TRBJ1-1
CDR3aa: CASTLGRMNTEAFF
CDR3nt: TGTGCCAGCACCCTGGGGAGGATGAACACTGAAGCTTTCTTT

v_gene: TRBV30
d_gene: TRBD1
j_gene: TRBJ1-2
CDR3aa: CAWSATGSKRYTF
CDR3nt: TGTGCCTGGAGTGCGACAGGGTCTAAACGCTACACCTTC

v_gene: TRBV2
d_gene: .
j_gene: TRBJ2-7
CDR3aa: CASSGPGSGLDEQYF
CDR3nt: TGTGCCAGCAGTGGCCCGGGCAGCGGTTTGGACGAGCAGTACTTC

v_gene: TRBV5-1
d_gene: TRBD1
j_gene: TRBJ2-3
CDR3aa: CASSSGQPPDTQYF
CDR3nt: TGCGCCAGCAGCTCGGGACAGCCCCCAGATACGCAGTATTTT

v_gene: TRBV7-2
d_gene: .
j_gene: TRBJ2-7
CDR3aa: CASSLDPRSYEQYF
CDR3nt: TGTGCCAGCAGCTTAGACCCGCGCTCCTACGAGCAGTACTTC

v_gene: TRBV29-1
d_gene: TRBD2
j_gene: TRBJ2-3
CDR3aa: CSARREGVDKQYF
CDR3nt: TGCAGCGCCCGGCGGGAGGGGGTTGATAAGCAGTATTTT

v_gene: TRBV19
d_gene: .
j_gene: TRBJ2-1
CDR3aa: CASSNWLDYNEQFF
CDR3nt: TGTGCCAGTAGTAATTGGCTAGACTATAATGAGCAGTTCTTC

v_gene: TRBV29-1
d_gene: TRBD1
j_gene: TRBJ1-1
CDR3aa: CSARTGGQAEAFF
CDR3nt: TGCAGCGCCAGGACAGGGGGCCAGGCTGAAGCTTTCTTT